Sequencing of this TCR beta chain was carried out in a study of cytomegalovirus exposure and HLA in healthy donors. This clone was seen a handful of times. PCR employed 60 Vbeta and 13 Jbeta primers. TCRdb's copy holds only in-frame clones and misses some; the assay was immunoSEQ multiplex PCR. Found here are hundreds of thousands of clones, over 60% of them singletons; the top ten hold 0.63%. Deletions cut 6 bases from V and 0 bases from J, with 9 bases between. This CDR3 spans 14 amino acids. The germline CDR1 and CDR2 sequences are MNHEY and SMNVEV (reference sequence). This TCR was sampled from a young man in good health and CMV-seronegative. The J gene is TRBJ1-3, the V gene TRBV27; the D is unclear. The sample was PBMCs. The CDR3 sequence is CASSQTSSGNTIYF. CDR3 DNA sequence: TGTGCCAGCAGCCAAACAAGCTCTGGAAACACCATATATTTT.